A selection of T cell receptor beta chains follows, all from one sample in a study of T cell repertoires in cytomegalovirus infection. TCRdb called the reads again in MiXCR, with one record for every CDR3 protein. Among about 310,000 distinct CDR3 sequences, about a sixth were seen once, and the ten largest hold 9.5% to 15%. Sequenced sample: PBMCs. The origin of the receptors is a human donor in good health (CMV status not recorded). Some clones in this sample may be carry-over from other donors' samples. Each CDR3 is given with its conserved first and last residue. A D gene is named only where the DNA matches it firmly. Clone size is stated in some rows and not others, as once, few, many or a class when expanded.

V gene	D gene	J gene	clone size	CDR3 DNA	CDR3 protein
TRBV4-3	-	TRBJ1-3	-	TGCGCCAGCAGCCAAGATCGATCGACCTCTGGAAACACCATATATTTT	CASSQDRSTSGNTIYF
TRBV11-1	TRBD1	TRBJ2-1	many	TGTGCCAGCAGCTTAGGACAGGGGTCCTCCTACAATGAGCAGTTCTTC	CASSLGQGSSYNEQFF
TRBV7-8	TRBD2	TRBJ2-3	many	TGTGCCAGCAGCTTCGAGCGGGGGGGCTTTACGCAGTATTTT	CASSFERGGFTQYF
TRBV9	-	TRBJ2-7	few	TGTGCCAGCAGCTCACATATCTCTGAAGGGGTCTGCGAGCAGTACTTC	CASSSHISEGVCEQYF
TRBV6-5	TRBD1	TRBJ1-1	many	TGTGCCAGCAGTCAAATCCGGGACAGGAGGGTAGGAAGGGGGAAAAGGACTGAAGCTTTCTTT	CASSQIRDRRVGRGKRTEAFF
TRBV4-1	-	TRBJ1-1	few	TGCGCCAGCAGCCCTTTCCAGACCTTGAACACTGAAGCTTTCTTT	CASSPFQTLNTEAFF
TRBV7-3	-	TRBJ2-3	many	TGTGCCAGCAGCTTGGGTACTGGGGCCACAGATACGCAGTATTTT	CASSLGTGATDTQYF
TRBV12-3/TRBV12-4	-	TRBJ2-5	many	TGTGCCAGCAGTCTCCGGACTGGAGGGGGAAAGACCCAGTACTTC	CASSLRTGGGKTQYF
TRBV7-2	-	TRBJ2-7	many	TGTGCCAGCAGCTTTACGGGGAGCTCCTACGAGCAGTACTTC	CASSFTGSSYEQYF
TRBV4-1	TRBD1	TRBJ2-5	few	TGCGCCAGCAGCGGGACAGGCCGAGGGACCCAGTACTTC	CASSGTGRGTQYF
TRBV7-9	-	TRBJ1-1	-	TGTGCCAGCAGCTTTCGGGGGGGAAATGAAGCTTTCTTT	CASSFRGGNEAFF
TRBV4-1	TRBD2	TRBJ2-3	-	TGTGCCAGCAGCCAAGTGACTAGCGGGGTGCCAGATACGCAGTATTTT	CASSQVTSGVPDTQYF
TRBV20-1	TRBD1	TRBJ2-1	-	TGCAGTGCGGAACGACAGGGGGCTAGTAATGAGCAGTTCTTC	CSAERQGASNEQFF
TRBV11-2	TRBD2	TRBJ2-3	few	TGTGCCAGCAGCCCAAGACTAGCGGGAACCACAGATACGCAGTATTTT	CASSPRLAGTTDTQYF
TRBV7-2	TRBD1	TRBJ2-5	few	TGTGCCAGCAGCTTAGTTGGACAGGCGCTTCAAGAGACCCAGTACTTC	CASSLVGQALQETQYF
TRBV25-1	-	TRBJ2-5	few	TGTGCCAGCAGTGAGGGGGCGTTGACCCAGTACTTC	CASSEGALTQYF